Sequencing of this TCR beta chain was carried out in a study of blood T cell repertoires in COVID-19. Study details: Nucleic acid was either cDNA or gDNA, and it came from T cells, B-cell-depleted T cells, or PBMCs.

The V end lost 4 bases, the J end lost 2 bases, and 6 bases lay between the germline ends. Germline CDR1 is SNHLY and CDR2 is FYNNEI. The CDR3 is 12 amino acids. Assignments of participants to cohorts depended upon their own reported clinical history. Method: immunoSEQ multiplex PCR; TCRdb's copy keeps in-frame clones and lacks some. The repertoire holds around 300,000 clones, with under 90% as singletons. The sample taken for sequencing was PBMCs or T cells enriched from blood (not recorded which). This clonotype originated in a woman aged 55-69 years who had recovered from COVID-19. The V call is TRBV2, the J call TRBJ2-7, with no clear D. In DNA form, the CDR3 reads TGTGCCAGCAGTGGGGCTACCTACGAGCAGTACTTC. This translates into CASSGATYEQYF.